This T cell receptor beta chain stems from a study of technical replicates of blood from a handful of donors (TCRdb year 2017). Library construction relied on the immunoSEQ multiplex PCR assay. TCRdb re-hosts the immuneACCESS table, in-frame sequences only. Its copies lack some clones; in the studies checked, an unresolved V gene accounts for under half of them, and the cause for the rest is not known. Across this sample there are tens of thousands of clones, with roughly 94% seen only once. Around 0.3% of the sample belongs to the ten largest clones. In the case of this clone: Its antigen remains unidentified. Base qualities were left out, and no much larger clone turns up one base away.

V is clipped by 5 bases and J by 2 bases, and the sequence between their germline boundaries is 9 bases long. Via the germline V gene, CDR1 is SQVTM and CDR2 ANQGSEA. The CDR3, from cysteine to phenylalanine, totals 12 residues. The sequence is cut down to CDR3 DNA, 36 bases in frame from base 1. The rearranged chain carries TRBV29-1 and TRBJ1-2, and TRBD1 may be the D gene, going by 5 matching bases. This sequence originates from a human donor in good health. Material for sequencing was T cells isolated from PBMCs. The CDR3 here reads CSVIQDNYGYTF. The DNA sequence reads TGCAGCGTTATACAGGACAACTATGGCTACACCTTC.